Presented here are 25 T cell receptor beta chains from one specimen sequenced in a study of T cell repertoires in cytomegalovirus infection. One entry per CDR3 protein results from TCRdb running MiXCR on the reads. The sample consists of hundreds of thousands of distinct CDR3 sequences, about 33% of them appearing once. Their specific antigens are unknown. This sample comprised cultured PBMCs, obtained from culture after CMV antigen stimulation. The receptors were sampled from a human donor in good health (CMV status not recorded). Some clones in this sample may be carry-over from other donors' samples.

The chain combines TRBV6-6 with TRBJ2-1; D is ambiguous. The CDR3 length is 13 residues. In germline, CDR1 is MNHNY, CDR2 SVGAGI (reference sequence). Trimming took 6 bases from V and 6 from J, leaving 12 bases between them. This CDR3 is CASRTVGINEQFF. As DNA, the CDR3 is TGTGCCAGCAGGACGGTAGGGATCAATGAGCAGTTCTTC.

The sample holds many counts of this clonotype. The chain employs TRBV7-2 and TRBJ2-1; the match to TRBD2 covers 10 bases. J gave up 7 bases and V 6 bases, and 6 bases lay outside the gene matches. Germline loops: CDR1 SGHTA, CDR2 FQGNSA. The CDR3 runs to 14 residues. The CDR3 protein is CASSPGLAHNEQFF. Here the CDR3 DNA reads TGTGCCAGCAGTCCGGGACTAGCGCATAATGAGCAGTTCTTC.

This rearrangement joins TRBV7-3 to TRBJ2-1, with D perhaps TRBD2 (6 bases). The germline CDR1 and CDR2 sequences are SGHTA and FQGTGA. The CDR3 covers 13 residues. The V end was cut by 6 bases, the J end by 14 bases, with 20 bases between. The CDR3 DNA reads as TGTGCCAGCAGTTTATCGGGTCGGGACTCTAAGTTCTTC. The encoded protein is CASSLSGRDSKFF.

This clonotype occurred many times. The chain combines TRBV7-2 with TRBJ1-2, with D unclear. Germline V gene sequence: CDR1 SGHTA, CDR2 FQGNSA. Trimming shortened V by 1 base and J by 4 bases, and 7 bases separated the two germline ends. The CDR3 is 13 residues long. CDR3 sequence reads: CASSLDPAYGYTF. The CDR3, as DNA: TGTGCCAGCAGCTTAGATCCAGCCTATGGCTACACCTTC.

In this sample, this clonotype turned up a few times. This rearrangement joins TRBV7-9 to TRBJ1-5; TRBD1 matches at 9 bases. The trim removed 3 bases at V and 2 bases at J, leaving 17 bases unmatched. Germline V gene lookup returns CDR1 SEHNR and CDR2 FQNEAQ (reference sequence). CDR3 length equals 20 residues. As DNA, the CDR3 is TGTGCCAGCAGCTTTGGGACCGGGACAGGGACGATTCAGGGCAATCAGCCCCAGCATTTT. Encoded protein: CASSFGTGTGTIQGNQPQHF.

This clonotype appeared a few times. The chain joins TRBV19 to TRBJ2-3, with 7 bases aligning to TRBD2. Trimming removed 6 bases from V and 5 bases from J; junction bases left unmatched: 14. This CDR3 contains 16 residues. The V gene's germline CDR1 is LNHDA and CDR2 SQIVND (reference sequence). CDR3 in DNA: TGTGCCAGTAGCCACCGTACTAGCGTCGATAGAGATACGCAGTATTTT. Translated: CASSHRTSVDRDTQYF.

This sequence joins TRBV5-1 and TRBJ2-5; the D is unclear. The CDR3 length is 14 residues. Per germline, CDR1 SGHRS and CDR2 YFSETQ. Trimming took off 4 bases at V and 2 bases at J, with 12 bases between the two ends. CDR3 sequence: CASSPLWQQETQYF. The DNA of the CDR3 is TGCGCCAGCAGCCCCCTTTGGCAACAAGAGACCCAGTACTTC.

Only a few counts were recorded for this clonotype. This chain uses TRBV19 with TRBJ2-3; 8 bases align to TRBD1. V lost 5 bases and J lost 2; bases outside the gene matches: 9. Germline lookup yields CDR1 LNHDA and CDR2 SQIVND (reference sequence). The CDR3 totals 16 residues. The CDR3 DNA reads TGTGCCAGTAGTCGGCAGGGGGCATGGGACACAGATACGCAGTATTTT. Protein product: CASSRQGAWDTDTQYF.

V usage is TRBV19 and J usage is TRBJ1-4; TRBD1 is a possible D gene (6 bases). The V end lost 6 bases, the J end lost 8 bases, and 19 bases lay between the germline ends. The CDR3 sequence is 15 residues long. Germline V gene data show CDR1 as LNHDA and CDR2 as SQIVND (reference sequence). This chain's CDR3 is CASSRGMDRGEKLFF. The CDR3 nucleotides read TGTGCCAGTAGCAGGGGAATGGACAGAGGGGAAAAACTGTTTTTT.

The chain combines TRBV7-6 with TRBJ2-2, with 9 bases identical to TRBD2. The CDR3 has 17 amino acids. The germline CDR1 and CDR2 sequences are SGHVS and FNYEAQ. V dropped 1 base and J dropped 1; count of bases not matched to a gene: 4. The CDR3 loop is CASSLVPSGKNTGELFF. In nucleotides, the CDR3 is TGTGCCAGCAGCTTAGTTCCTAGCGGGAAGAACACCGGGGAGCTGTTTTTT.

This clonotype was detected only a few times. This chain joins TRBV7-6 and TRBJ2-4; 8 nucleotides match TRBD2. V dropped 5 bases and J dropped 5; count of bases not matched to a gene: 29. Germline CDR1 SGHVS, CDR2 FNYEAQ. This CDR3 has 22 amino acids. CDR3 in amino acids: CASSPRGGRPPEIVRPENIQYF. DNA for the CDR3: TGTGCCAGCAGCCCGAGGGGCGGGAGGCCGCCCGAAATTGTTAGGCCCGAAAACATTCAGTACTTC.

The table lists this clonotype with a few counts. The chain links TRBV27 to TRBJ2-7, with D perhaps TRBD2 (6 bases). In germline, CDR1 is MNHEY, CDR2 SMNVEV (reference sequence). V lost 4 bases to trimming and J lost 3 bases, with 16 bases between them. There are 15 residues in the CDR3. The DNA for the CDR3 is TGTGCCAGCAGTTATCCCGGACTAACCGGCTACGAGCAGTACTTC. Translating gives CASSYPGLTGYEQYF.

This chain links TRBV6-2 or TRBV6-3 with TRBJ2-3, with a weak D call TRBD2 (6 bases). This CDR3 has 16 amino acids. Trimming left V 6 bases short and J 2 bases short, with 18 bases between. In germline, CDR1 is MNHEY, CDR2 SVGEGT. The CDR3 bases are TGTGCCAGCAGACAAGGACGGGACTTTCTCACAGATACGCAGTATTTT. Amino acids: CASRQGRDFLTDTQYF.

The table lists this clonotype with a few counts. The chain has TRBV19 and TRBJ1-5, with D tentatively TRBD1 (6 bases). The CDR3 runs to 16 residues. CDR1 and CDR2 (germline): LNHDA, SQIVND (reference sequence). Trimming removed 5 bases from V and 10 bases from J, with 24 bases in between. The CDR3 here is CASSEGGGTLSHPQHF. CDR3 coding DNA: TGTGCCAGTAGTGAAGGGGGAGGGACCTTATCACATCCCCAGCATTTT.

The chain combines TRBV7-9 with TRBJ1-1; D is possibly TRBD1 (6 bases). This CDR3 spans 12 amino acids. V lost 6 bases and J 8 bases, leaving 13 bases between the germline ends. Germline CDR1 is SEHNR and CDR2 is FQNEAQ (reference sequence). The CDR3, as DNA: TGTGCCAGCAGTAAAGGACAGTACGAAGCTTTCTTT. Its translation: CASSKGQYEAFF. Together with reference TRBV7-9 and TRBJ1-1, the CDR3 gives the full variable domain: DTGVSQNPRHKITKRGQNVTFRCDPISEHNRLYWYRQTLGQGPEFLTYFQNEAQLEKSRLLSDRFSAERPKGSFSTLEIQRTEQGDSAMYLCASSKGQYEAFFGQGTRLTVV.

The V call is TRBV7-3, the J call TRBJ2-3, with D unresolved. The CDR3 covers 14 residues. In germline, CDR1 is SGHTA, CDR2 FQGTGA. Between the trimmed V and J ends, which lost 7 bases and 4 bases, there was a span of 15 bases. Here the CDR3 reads CASTPRKTPDTQYF. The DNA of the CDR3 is TGTGCCAGCACCCCACGCAAGACTCCAGATACGCAGTATTTT.

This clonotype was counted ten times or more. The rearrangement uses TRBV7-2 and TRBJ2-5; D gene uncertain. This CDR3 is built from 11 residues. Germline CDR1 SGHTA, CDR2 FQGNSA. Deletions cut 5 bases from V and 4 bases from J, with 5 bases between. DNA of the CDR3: TGTGCCAGCAGCCCCTTAGAGACCCAGTACTTC. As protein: CASSPLETQYF.

CDR3 residues: CASSLDPGGASDTYNEQFF. The CDR3 nucleotides are TGTGCCAGCAGCTTAGATCCGGGAGGAGCAAGTGATACCTACAATGAGCAGTTCTTC. This chain connects TRBV7-8 to TRBJ2-1; TRBD2 agrees at 7 bases. The J segment lost 2 bases and the V segment lost 1 base, leaving 14 bases of the junction unmatched. Per the germline V gene, CDR1 is SGHVS and CDR2 is FQNEAQ. The CDR3 length is 19 residues.

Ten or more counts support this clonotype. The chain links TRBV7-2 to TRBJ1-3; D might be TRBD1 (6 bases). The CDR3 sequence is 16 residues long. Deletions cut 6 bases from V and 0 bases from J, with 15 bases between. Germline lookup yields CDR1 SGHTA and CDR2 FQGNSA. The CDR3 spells CASSLSGADSGNTIYF. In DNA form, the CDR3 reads TGTGCCAGCAGTTTGTCGGGGGCCGACTCTGGAAACACCATATATTTT.

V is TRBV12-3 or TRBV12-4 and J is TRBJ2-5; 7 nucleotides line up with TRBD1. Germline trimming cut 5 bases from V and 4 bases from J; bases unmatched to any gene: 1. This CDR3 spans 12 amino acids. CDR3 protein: CASSQGVETQYF. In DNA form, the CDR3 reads TGTGCCAGCAGTCAGGGGGTAGAGACCCAGTACTTC.

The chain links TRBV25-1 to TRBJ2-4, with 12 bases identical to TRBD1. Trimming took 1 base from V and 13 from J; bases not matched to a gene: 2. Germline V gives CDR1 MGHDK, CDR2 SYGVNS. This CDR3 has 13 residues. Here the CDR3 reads CASSEWGTGGQYF. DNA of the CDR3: TGTGCCAGCAGTGAATGGGGGACAGGGGGCCAGTACTTC.

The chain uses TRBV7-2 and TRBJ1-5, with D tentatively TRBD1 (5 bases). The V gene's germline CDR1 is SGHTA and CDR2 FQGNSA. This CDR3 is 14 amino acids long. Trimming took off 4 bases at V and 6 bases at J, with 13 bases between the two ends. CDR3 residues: CASSWQGPPQPQHF. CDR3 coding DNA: TGTGCCAGCAGCTGGCAGGGCCCACCTCAGCCCCAGCATTTT.

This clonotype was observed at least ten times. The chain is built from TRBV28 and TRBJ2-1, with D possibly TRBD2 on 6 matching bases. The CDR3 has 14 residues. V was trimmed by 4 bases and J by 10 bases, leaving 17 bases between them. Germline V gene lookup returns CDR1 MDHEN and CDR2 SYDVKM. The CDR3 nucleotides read TGTGCCAGCAGTTGGTCTAGCGCCCAGGCGGAGCAGTTCTTC. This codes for CASSWSSAQAEQFF.

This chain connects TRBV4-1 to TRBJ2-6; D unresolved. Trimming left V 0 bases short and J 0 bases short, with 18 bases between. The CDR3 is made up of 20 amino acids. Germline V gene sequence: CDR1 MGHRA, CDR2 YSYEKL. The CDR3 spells CASSQERLRHDLSGANVLTF. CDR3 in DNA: TGCGCCAGCAGCCAAGAAAGGTTGAGACACGACCTCTCTGGGGCCAACGTCCTGACTTTC.

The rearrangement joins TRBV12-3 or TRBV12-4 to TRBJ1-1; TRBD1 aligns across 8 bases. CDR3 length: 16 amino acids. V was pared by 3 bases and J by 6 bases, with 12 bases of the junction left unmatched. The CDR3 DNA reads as TGTGCCAGCAGTTTCCAGGGGGCAATGTTTTATGCTGAAGCTTTCTTT. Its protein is CASSFQGAMFYAEAFF.